The text below deals with one T cell receptor (beta chain). The donors, all of them Caucasian adults, lived in Nashville, Tennessee. Measured with immunoSEQ multiplex PCR; TCRdb has only the in-frame clones, and not every one. The data contain roughly 2,300,000 clones, 85% to 95% of them singletons. V was trimmed by 0 bases and J by 4 bases, leaving 5 bases between them. The V gene's germline CDR1 is SGHDT and CDR2 YYEEEE. The CDR3 spans 13 residues. The sample is drawn from a study of shared clonotypes between healthy human individuals. Source material: naive CD4+ T cells from PBMCs. Subset: CD45RA+ positively selected. The TCR was taken from a man between 18 and 29 years old in good health. Some clones in this sample may be carry-over from other donors' samples. The gene calls are TRBV5-6 and TRBJ1-3; the D gene is possibly TRBD1 (5 bases). The CDR3 here is CASSLEGGNTIYF. CDR3 bases: TGTGCCAGCAGCTTGGAGGGGGGAAACACCATATATTTT.